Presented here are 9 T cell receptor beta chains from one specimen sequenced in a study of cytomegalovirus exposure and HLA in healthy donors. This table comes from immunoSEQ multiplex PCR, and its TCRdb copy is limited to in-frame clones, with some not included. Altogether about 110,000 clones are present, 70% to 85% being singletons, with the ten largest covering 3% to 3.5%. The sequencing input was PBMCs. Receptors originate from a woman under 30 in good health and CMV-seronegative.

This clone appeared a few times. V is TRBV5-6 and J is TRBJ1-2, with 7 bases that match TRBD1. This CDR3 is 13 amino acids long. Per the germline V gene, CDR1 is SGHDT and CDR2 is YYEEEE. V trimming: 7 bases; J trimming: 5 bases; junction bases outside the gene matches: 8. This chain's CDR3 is CASHAGGYYGYTF. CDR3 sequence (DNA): TGTGCCAGCCACGCAGGGGGGTATTATGGCTACACCTTC. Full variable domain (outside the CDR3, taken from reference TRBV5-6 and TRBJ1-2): DAGVTQSPTHLIKTRGQQVTLRCSPKSGHDTVSWYQQALGQGPQFIFQYYEEEERQRGNFPDRFSGHQFPNYSSELNVNALLLGDSALYLCASHAGGYYGYTFGSGTRLTVV.

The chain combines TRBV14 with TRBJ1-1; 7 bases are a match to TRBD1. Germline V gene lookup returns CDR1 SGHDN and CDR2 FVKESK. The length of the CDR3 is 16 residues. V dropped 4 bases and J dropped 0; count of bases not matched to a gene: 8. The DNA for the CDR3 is TGTGCCAGCAGCCCCCGGGACAGCTTCATGAACACTGAAGCTTTCTTT. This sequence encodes CASSPRDSFMNTEAFF. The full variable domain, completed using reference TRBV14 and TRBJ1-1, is EAGVTQFPSHSVIEKGQTVTLRCDPISGHDNLYWYRRVMGKEIKFLLHFVKESKQDESGMPNNRFLAERTGGTYSTLKVQPAELEDSGVYFCASSPRDSFMNTEAFFGQGTRLTVV.

CDR3 coding DNA: TGTGCCAGCAGTGGTATAAAGCGGGGGGGATACTTC. Amino acid sequence: CASSGIKRGGYF. The chain uses TRBV6-6 and TRBJ2-5; 10 nucleotides agree with TRBD2. CDR1 MNHNY and CDR2 SVGAGI come from the germline V gene (reference sequence). This CDR3 has 12 residues. V trimming: 5 bases; J trimming: 14 bases; junction bases outside the gene matches: 8.

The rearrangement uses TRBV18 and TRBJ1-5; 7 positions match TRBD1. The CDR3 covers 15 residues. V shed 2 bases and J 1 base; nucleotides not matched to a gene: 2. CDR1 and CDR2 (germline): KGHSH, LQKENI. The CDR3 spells CASSPGTVSNQPQHF. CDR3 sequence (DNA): TGTGCCAGCTCACCAGGGACAGTCAGCAATCAGCCCCAGCATTTT.

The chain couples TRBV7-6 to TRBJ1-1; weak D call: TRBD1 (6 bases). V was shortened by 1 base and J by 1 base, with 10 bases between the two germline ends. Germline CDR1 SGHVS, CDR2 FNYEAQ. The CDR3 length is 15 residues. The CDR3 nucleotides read TGTGCCAGCAGCTTAGGAGTGGGACAGAACACTGAAGCTTTCTTT. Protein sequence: CASSLGVGQNTEAFF.

The chain's CDR3 is CASSHLSQGVGANVLTF. Here the CDR3 DNA reads TGTGCCAGCAGCCACCTCTCACAGGGGGTTGGGGCCAACGTCCTGACTTTC. The rearrangement joins TRBV7-3 to TRBJ2-6; 8 nucleotides align to TRBD1. After removal of 5 bases from V and 3 bases from J, the junction contained 9 bases not matched to a gene. This CDR3 has 17 residues. CDR1 and CDR2 (germline): SGHTA, FQGTGA.

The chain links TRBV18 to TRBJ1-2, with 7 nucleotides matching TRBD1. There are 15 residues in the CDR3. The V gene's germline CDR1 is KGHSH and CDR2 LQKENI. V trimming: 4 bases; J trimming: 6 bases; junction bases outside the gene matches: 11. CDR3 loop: CASSLTPTGTDGYTF. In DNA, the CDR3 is TGTGCCAGCTCACTAACCCCGACAGGGACTGATGGCTACACCTTC.

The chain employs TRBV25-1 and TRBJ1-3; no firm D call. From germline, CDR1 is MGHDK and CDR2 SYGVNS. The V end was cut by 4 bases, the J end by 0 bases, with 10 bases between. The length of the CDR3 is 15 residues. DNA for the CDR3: TGTGCCAGCAGTGGAACAGTAAGCTCTGGAAACACCATATATTTT. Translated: CASSGTVSSGNTIYF. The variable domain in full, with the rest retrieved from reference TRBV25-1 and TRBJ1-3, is EADIYQTPRYLVIGTGKKITLECSQTMGHDKMYWYQQDPGMELHLIHYSYGVNSTEKGDLSSESTVSRIRTEHFPLTLESARPSHTSQYLCASSGTVSSGNTIYFGEGSWLTVV.

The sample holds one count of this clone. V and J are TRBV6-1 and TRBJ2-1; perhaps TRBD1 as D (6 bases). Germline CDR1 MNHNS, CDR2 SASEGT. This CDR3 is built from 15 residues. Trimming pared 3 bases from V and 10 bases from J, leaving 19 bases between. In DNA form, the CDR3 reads TGTGCCAGCAGTGACCGGGACAATCCCATCCTCGAGCAGTTCTTC. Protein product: CASSDRDNPILEQFF.